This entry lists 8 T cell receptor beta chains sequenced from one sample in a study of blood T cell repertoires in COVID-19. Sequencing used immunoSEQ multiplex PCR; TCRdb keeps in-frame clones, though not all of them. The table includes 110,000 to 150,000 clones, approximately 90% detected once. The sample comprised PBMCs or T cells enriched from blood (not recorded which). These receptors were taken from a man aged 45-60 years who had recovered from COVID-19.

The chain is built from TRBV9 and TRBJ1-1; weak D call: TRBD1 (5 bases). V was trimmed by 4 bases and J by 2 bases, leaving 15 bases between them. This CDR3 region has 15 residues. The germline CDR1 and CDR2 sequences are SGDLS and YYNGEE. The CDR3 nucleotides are TGTGCCAGCAGCCCCGGAGACAGACCTAACACTGAAGCTTTCTTT. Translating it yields CASSPGDRPNTEAFF.

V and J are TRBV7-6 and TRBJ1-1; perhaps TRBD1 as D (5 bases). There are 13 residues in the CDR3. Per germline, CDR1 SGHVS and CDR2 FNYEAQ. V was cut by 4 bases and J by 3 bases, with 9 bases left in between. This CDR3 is CASSSQGDTEAFF. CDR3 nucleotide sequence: TGTGCCAGCAGCTCCCAGGGCGACACTGAAGCTTTCTTT.

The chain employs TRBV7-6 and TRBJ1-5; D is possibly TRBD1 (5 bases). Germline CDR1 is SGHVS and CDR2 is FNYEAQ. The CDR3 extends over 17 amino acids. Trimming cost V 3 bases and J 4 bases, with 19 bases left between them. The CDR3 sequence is CASSLGLGGATNQPQHF. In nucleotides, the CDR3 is TGTGCCAGCAGCTTGGGCCTTGGAGGGGCTACTAATCAGCCCCAGCATTTT.

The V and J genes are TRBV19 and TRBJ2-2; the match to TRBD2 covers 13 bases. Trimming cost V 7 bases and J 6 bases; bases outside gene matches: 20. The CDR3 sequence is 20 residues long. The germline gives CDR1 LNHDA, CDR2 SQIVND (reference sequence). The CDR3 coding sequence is TGTGCCAGTAAAGGTTTTACTAGCGGGAGGGCCAAGGCCCAGGCCGGGGAGCTGTTTTTT. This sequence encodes CASKGFTSGRAKAQAGELFF.

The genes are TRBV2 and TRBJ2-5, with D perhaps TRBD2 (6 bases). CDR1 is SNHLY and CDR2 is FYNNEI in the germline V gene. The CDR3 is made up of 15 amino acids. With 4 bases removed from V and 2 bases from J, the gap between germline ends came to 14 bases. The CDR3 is CASSVEGAAQETQYF. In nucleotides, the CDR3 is TGTGCCAGCAGTGTGGAGGGAGCCGCTCAAGAGACCCAGTACTTC.

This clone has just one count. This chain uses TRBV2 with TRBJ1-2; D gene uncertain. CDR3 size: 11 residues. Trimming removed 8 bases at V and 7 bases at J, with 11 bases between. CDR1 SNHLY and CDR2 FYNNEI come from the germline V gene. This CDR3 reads CASQRLTGYTF. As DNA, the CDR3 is TGTGCCAGCCAACGACTAACTGGCTACACCTTC.

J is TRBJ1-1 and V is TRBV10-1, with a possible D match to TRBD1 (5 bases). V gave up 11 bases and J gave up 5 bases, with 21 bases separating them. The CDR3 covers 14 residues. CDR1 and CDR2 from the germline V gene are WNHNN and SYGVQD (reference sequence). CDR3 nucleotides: TGCGCCTTCCAACCGGGGGGGTCGGATACTGAAGCTTTCTTT. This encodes CAFQPGGSDTEAFF.

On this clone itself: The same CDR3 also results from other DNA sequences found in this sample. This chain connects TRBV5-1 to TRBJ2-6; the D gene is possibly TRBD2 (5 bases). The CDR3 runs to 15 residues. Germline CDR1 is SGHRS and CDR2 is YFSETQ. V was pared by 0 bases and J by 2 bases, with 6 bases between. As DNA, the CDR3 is TGCGCCAGCAGCTTGGGAGGGCCTGGGGCCAACGTCCTGACTTTC. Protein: CASSLGGPGANVLTF.